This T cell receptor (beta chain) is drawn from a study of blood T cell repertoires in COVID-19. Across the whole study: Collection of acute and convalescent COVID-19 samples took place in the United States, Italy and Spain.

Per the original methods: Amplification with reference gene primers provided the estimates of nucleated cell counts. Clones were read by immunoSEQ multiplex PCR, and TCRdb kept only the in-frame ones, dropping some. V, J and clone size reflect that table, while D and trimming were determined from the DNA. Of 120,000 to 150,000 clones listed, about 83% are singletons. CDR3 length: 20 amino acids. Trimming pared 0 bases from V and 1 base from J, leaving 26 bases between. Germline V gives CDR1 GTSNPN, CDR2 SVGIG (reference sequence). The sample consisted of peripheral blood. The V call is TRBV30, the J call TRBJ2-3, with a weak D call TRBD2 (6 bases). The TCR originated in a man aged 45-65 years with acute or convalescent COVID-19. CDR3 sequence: CAWSVRGSNSVGGRTDTQYF. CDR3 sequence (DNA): TGTGCCTGGAGTGTACGAGGATCCAACTCCGTCGGGGGACGCACAGATACGCAGTATTTT.